This TCR beta chain was captured in a study of blood T cell repertoires in COVID-19. For the study at large: The cDNA or gDNA used as material had been derived from T cells, B-cell-depleted T cells, or PBMCs.

The assay was immunoSEQ multiplex PCR, and TCRdb's table has in-frame clones only and misses some. The sample has 95,000 to 100,000 clones; 85% are singletons. The germline V gene has CDR1 SGHKS and CDR2 YYEKEE (reference sequence). V shed 0 bases and J shed 3 bases, with 4 bases lying between them. The CDR3 contains 13 residues. Sequencing was performed on peripheral blood. The receptor's source is a woman in her seventies with active or convalescent COVID-19. The chain recombines TRBV5-5 with TRBJ1-5; D unclear. CDR3 residues: CASSLAYNQPQHF. The CDR3 nucleotides are TGTGCCAGCAGCTTGGCGTACAATCAGCCCCAGCATTTT.